Below, one T cell receptor (beta chain) is given with its context. What it binds is not known. The sequenced template was cDNA made from the entire isolated RNA. Sequenced by immunoSEQ multiplex PCR; TCRdb stores in-frame clones only, minus some. Of a few hundred thousand clones listed, more than 11% were seen once; the top ten hold approximately 0.018%. The sample comes from a study of beta chain features in type 1 diabetes. The V gene's germline CDR1 is SGHAT and CDR2 FQNNGV. V shed 6 bases and J 2 bases; nucleotides not matched to a gene: 4. The CDR3 runs to 14 residues. Study-wide results and caveats: Among patients, naive, central memory and Treg TCRB repertoires appeared more similar than among healthy donors. All four CD4+ subsets of Type 1 diabetes patients contained TCRB CDR3s that were moderately but significantly shorter.

This sequence joins TRBV11-2 and TRBJ2-3, with 8 bases fitting TRBD2. The origin of this receptor is a man in his thirties or forties with type 1 diabetes. Sequenced input: naive CD4+ T cells from blood. CDR3 nucleotides: TGTGCCAGCAGACGCGGGGGGTCCACAGATACGCAGTATTTT. Translating gives CASRRGGSTDTQYF. Variable domain in full (rest from reference TRBV11-2 and TRBJ2-3): EAGVAQSPRYKIIEKRQSVAFWCNPISGHATLYWYQQILGQGPKLLIQFQNNGVVDDSQLPKDRFSAERLKGVDSTLKIQPAKLEDSAVYLCASRRGGSTDTQYFGPGTRLTVL.